This TCR beta chain was observed in a study of early T cells in non-severe SARS-CoV-2 infection. This clonotype was counted only a few times. This CDR3 spans 14 amino acids. CDR1 and CDR2 (germline): MNHEY, SVGAGI. Between the trimmed V and J ends, which lost 7 bases and 4 bases, there was a span of 14 bases. TCRdb re-called the 5' RACE reads through MiXCR, storing one row per CDR3 protein. The sample has 65,000 to 95,000 distinct CDR3 sequences; about 5% are singletons. The source was whole blood, collected at baseline. The source is an adult who was a healthcare worker with PCR-confirmed SARS-CoV-2 infection or an uninfected control (not recorded which). V gene TRBV6-5 combines with J gene TRBJ2-1; D is uncertain. CDR3 bases: TGTGCCAGCACCCGCAGGCCCACGTACAATGAGCAGTTCTTC. Amino acids: CASTRRPTYNEQFF.